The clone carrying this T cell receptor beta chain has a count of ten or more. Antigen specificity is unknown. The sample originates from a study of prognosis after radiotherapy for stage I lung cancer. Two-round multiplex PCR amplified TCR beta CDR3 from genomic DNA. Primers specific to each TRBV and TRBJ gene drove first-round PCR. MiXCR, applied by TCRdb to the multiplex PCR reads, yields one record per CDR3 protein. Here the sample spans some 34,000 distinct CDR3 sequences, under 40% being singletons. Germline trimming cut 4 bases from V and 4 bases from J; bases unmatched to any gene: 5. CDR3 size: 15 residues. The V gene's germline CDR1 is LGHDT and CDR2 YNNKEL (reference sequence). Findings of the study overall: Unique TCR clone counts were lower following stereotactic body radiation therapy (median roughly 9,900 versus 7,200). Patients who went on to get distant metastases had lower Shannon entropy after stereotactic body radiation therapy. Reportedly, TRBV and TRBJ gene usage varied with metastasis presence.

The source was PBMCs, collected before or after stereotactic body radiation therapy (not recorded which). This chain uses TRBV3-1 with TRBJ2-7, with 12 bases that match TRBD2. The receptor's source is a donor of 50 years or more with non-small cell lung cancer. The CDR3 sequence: CASSRSTSGGYEQYF. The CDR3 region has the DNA TGTGCCAGCAGCCGATCGACTAGCGGGGGTTACGAGCAGTACTTC.